The 16 T cell receptor beta chains presented below share a single source sample, sequenced in a study of T cell responses to AZD1222 COVID-19 vaccine (dated by TCRdb to the early 2020s). The library was generated by the immunoSEQ multiplex PCR assay. TCRdb limited this immuneACCESS table to in-frame rearrangements with V and J called. A share of clones is missing; checked studies link under half to unresolved V genes, and the rest is unexplained. Here the sample has about 130,000 clones; nearly 90% occur a single time. The ten largest clones represent 4.5% to 7% of the sample. The intended sense of this specimen's time point label: about 28 days (+/-7) after the second vaccine dose. Sequenced material: peripheral blood, taken 28 days after the second AZD1222 dose. The receptors were sampled from an adult who received the AZD1222 COVID-19 vaccine.

The genes are TRBV4-2 and TRBJ1-1; 11 positions agree with TRBD1. The CDR3 is 16 amino acids. V was clipped by 0 bases and J by 4 bases; unmatched bases: 4. Germline V gene data show CDR1 as LGHNA and CDR2 as YNFKEQ. This chain's CDR3 is CASSQDTGTGGTEAFF. The CDR3 DNA follows: TGTGCCAGCAGCCAAGATACCGGGACAGGGGGCACTGAAGCTTTCTTT.

The J gene is TRBJ1-5, the V gene TRBV18, with D perhaps TRBD1 (5 bases). With 6 bases removed from V and 7 bases from J, the gap between germline ends came to 16 bases. Looked up from germline, CDR1 is KGHSH and CDR2 is LQKENI. This CDR3 has 14 amino acids. Here the CDR3 reads CASSPGGTGQPQHF. CDR3 DNA: TGTGCCAGCTCCCCGGGTGGGACGGGGCAGCCCCAGCATTTT.

This clone was found once. The chain uses TRBV6-2 or TRBV6-3 and TRBJ1-2; D may be TRBD1 (6 bases). The V and J ends lost 2 bases and 4 bases respectively, with 14 bases between them. CDR1 and CDR2 (germline): MNHEY, SVGEGT. There are 15 residues in the CDR3. In DNA form, the CDR3 reads TGTGCCAGCAGTTACCCAACAGGGATAAGCTATGGCTACACCTTC. Translated, it gives CASSYPTGISYGYTF.

On this clone: The same CDR3 also results from other DNA sequences found in this sample. The rearrangement links TRBV18 to TRBJ1-5; D is uncertain. Deletions cut 2 bases from V and 5 bases from J, with 7 bases between. Per germline, CDR1 KGHSH and CDR2 LQKENI. The CDR3 contains 13 residues. In nucleotides, the CDR3 is TGTGCCAGCTCACCAGGAAGGGATCAGCCCCAGCATTTT. Translation gives CASSPGRDQPQHF.

The rearrangement joins TRBV7-9 to TRBJ1-4; the D is unclear. The V end lost 7 bases, the J end lost 8 bases, and 14 bases lay between the germline ends. Germline V gene data show CDR1 as SEHNR and CDR2 as FQNEAQ (reference sequence). CDR3 size: 13 residues. The CDR3 region has the DNA TGTGCCAGCAAAGATAGTAGTCGAGAAAAACTGTTTTTT. Its translation is CASKDSSREKLFF.

J is TRBJ1-6 and V is TRBV29-1, with TRBD1 matching over 7 bases. CDR3 length: 13 residues. The V and J ends lost 4 bases and 8 bases, in that order; junction bases with no gene match: 5. CDR1 is SQVTM, CDR2 ANQGSEA, per germline. The CDR3 is CSVADREDSPLHF. The CDR3 DNA sequence: TGCAGCGTTGCCGACAGGGAGGATTCACCCCTCCACTTT.

The rearrangement links TRBV5-5 to TRBJ1-1; D is unclear. The CDR3 is 14 amino acids. The V end lost 0 bases, the J end lost 2 bases, and 8 bases lay between the germline ends. CDR1 and CDR2 from the germline V gene are SGHKS and YYEKEE (reference sequence). The CDR3, as DNA: TGTGCCAGCAGCTTGGGACACTTCAACACTGAAGCTTTCTTT. Encoded protein: CASSLGHFNTEAFF. Combining the CDR3 with reference TRBV5-5 and TRBJ1-1 gives the whole variable domain DAGVTQSPTHLIKTRGQQVTLRCSPISGHKSVSWYQQVLGQGPQFIFQYYEKEERGRGNFPDRFSARQFPNYSSELNVNALLLGDSALYLCASSLGHFNTEAFFGQGTRLTVV.

This chain links TRBV7-9 with TRBJ1-4, with D possibly being TRBD1 (5 bases). This CDR3 contains 14 residues. V lost 1 base, J lost 2 bases, and 5 bases lay in between. In germline, CDR1 is SEHNR, CDR2 FQNEAQ (reference sequence). CDR3 residues: CASSLGGTNEKLFF. The CDR3 DNA sequence: TGTGCCAGCAGCTTAGGGGGGACTAATGAAAAACTGTTTTTT.

The chain is built from TRBV29-1 and TRBJ1-2, with 8 bases matching TRBD1. This CDR3 has 12 amino acids. The V and J ends lost 6 bases and 7 bases, in that order; junction bases with no gene match: 7. Germline lookup yields CDR1 SQVTM and CDR2 ANQGSEA. This CDR3 reads CSVTRGLGGYTF. CDR3 nucleotides: TGCAGCGTGACCAGGGGGCTCGGTGGCTACACCTTC.

This clone was seen just once. The rearrangement links TRBV21-1 to TRBJ1-2. TRBV21-1 is a known pseudogene. The CDR3 is made up of 18 amino acids. The CDR3 coding sequence is TGTGCCAGCAGCAAAGCGTCGCGGGTCCCATGGAGGTGGTATGGCTACACCTTC. It translates to CASSKASRVPWRWYGYTF.

The J gene is TRBJ2-5, the V gene TRBV11-3; no reliable D call. Trimming took off 2 bases at V and 3 bases at J, with 7 bases between the two ends. Looked up from germline, CDR1 is SGHNT and CDR2 is YENEEA. This CDR3 has 13 amino acids. CDR3 loop: CASSLQSEETQYF. The CDR3 coding sequence is TGTGCCAGCAGCTTACAGTCGGAAGAGACCCAGTACTTC.

The chain couples TRBV6-5 to TRBJ1-3, with D tentatively TRBD1 (6 bases). Germline V gene lookup returns CDR1 MNHEY and CDR2 SVGAGI. There are 14 residues in the CDR3. Trimming shortened V by 6 bases and J by 1 base, and 10 bases separated the two germline ends. CDR3 DNA sequence: TGTGCCAGCAGAGCGCAGGGGTCTGGAAACACCATATATTTT. Amino acid sequence: CASRAQGSGNTIYF.

This clone appeared once. The chain combines TRBV7-9 with TRBJ1-2, with D unresolved. The CDR3 length is 15 residues. The ends were cut back, 3 bases at V and 3 bases at J, with 14 bases in the middle. CDR1 SEHNR and CDR2 FQNEAQ come from the germline V gene (reference sequence). The CDR3 DNA follows: TGTGCCAGCAGCTTTGCGAGGACGACTTACTATGGCTACACCTTC. Translation: CASSFARTTYYGYTF.

The chain carries TRBV6-5 and TRBJ1-4; no definite D call. CDR3 length: 12 amino acids. V lost 7 bases and J 8 bases, leaving 11 bases between the germline ends. The germline gives CDR1 MNHEY, CDR2 SVGAGI. The CDR3 nucleotides are TGTGCCAGCATTAGTACAGACGAAAAACTGTTTTTT. Amino acids: CASISTDEKLFF.

The chain has TRBV23-1 and TRBJ1-3; the D is unclear. TRBV23-1 counts as an open reading frame of uncertain function. This CDR3 has 14 residues. V was clipped by 4 bases and J by 3 bases, with 10 bases between them. The CDR3 region has the DNA TGCGCCAGCAGTCGGCGATTCTGTGGAAACACCATATATTTT. This codes for CASSRRFCGNTIYF.

Only a few counts were recorded for this clone. The rearrangement links TRBV14 to TRBJ1-2; D is perhaps TRBD1 (6 bases). The CDR3 loop spans 14 amino acids. Germline V CDR1 and CDR2: SGHDN, FVKESK. The V end was cut by 3 bases, the J end by 4 bases, with 12 bases between. CDR3 DNA sequence: TGTGCCAGCAGCCACAGGGGCAGGGGCTATGGCTACACCTTC. Translating gives CASSHRGRGYGYTF.